These T cell receptor beta chains were read from a single sample in a study of a mutant IDH1 vaccine in newly diagnosed glioma. The protocol was immunoSEQ multiplex PCR, while the TCRdb copy is restricted to in-frame clones and leaves out a portion. The table lists around 30,000 clones, roughly 56% of them singletons. No antigens are known for them. The material sequenced was PBMCs, taken from a glioma patient whose treatment included an IDH1 peptide vaccine. Receptors originate from a woman in her late teens or twenties with glioma. Each CDR3 is given with its conserved first and last residue. The order of the fields is clone size, D gene, J gene, V gene, CDR3 DNA, CDR3 protein. A D gene is named only where the DNA matches it firmly. Clone size is given for some rows only: seen once, a few or many times, or a class if the clone is expanded.

clone size: .; D gene: .; J gene: TRBJ2-2; V gene: TRBV20-1; CDR3 DNA: TGCAGTGCTGGGGGGGCAGGGGAGCTGTTTTTT; CDR3 protein: CSAGGAGELFF
clone size: .; D gene: .; J gene: TRBJ1-3; V gene: TRBV6-1; CDR3 DNA: TGTGCCAGCAGTGTAACCGGAAACACCATATATTTT; CDR3 protein: CASSVTGNTIYF
clone size: .; D gene: TRBD2; J gene: TRBJ2-1; V gene: TRBV4-3; CDR3 DNA: TGCGCCAGCAGCCGCGGACTAGCGGGAGGCCCCTTCTACAATGAGCAGTTCTTC; CDR3 protein: CASSRGLAGGPFYNEQFF
clone size: once; D gene: .; J gene: TRBJ2-7; V gene: TRBV28; CDR3 DNA: TGTGCCAGCGGAATAACAGTTTCCTACGAGCAGTACTTC; CDR3 protein: CASGITVSYEQYF
clone size: .; D gene: .; J gene: TRBJ1-6; V gene: TRBV12-5; CDR3 DNA: TGTGCTAGTGGTTTGGGAAAGGGTTCACCCCTCCACTTT; CDR3 protein: CASGLGKGSPLHF
clone size: .; D gene: .; J gene: TRBJ1-4; V gene: TRBV5-4; CDR3 DNA: TGTGCCAGCAGCGCGTCCGGGGGGGGAGAGGAACTGTTTTTT; CDR3 protein: CASSASGGGEELFF
clone size: .; D gene: .; J gene: TRBJ1-4; V gene: TRBV7-9; CDR3 DNA: TGTGCCAGCAGCTCGATGAAGGTGAATAATGAAAAACTGTTTTTT; CDR3 protein: CASSSMKVNNEKLFF
clone size: few; D gene: TRBD1; J gene: TRBJ1-1; V gene: TRBV6-1; CDR3 DNA: TGTGCCAGCAGCTCCGACAGGGCGGATAAAGCTTTCTTT; CDR3 protein: CASSSDRADKAFF
clone size: .; D gene: .; J gene: TRBJ2-3; V gene: TRBV7-2; CDR3 DNA: TGTGCCAGCAGCGTCGGACTGGGGCGGGATACGCAGTATTTT; CDR3 protein: CASSVGLGRDTQYF
clone size: .; D gene: .; J gene: TRBJ2-5; V gene: TRBV10-3; CDR3 DNA: TGTGCCATCAGTGAGTTCCACGGTCAACAAGAGACCCAGTACTTC; CDR3 protein: CAISEFHGQQETQYF
clone size: few; D gene: .; J gene: TRBJ1-3; V gene: TRBV18; CDR3 DNA: TGTGCCAGCTCACCACCGGGGAGCCAGGGAAACACCATATATTTT; CDR3 protein: CASSPPGSQGNTIYF
clone size: .; D gene: .; J gene: TRBJ2-1; V gene: TRBV13; CDR3 DNA: TGTGCCAGCAGGTCCGAGGTTGAGCAGTTCTTC; CDR3 protein: CASRSEVEQFF
clone size: .; D gene: .; J gene: TRBJ1-1; V gene: TRBV10-3; CDR3 DNA: TGTGCCATCAGTGAGTCAAAGGGAGGGGTTAGAACTGAAGCTTTCTTT; CDR3 protein: CAISESKGGVRTEAFF
clone size: .; D gene: TRBD1; J gene: TRBJ2-7; V gene: TRBV4-3; CDR3 DNA: TGCGCCAGCAGCCAAACCCTGACAGGGGCGGGCGAGCAGTACTTC; CDR3 protein: CASSQTLTGAGEQYF
clone size: .; D gene: TRBD1; J gene: TRBJ1-3; V gene: TRBV7-2; CDR3 DNA: TGTGCCAGCAGCTCCGGACAGGGAGCTGGAAACACCATATATTTT; CDR3 protein: CASSSGQGAGNTIYF
clone size: .; D gene: .; J gene: TRBJ2-6; V gene: TRBV11-3; CDR3 DNA: TGTGCCAGCAGCTTAGGTACAGGGACCACACTCTCTGGGGCCAACGTCCTGACTTTC; CDR3 protein: CASSLGTGTTLSGANVLTF
clone size: .; D gene: TRBD1; J gene: TRBJ1-5; V gene: TRBV19; CDR3 DNA: TGTGCCAGTAGTAACAGGGGATGGGATCAGCCCCAGCATTTT; CDR3 protein: CASSNRGWDQPQHF
clone size: .; D gene: .; J gene: TRBJ2-1; V gene: TRBV15; CDR3 DNA: TGTGCCACCAGCGTGTCGGGATTCTCCTCCTACAATGAGCAGTTCTTC; CDR3 protein: CATSVSGFSSYNEQFF
clone size: few; D gene: TRBD1; J gene: TRBJ1-2; V gene: TRBV2; CDR3 DNA: TGTGCCAGCAGTGAAGCGCTCCGGGACAGGGTGGGGGGCTACACCTTC; CDR3 protein: CASSEALRDRVGGYTF
clone size: .; D gene: .; J gene: TRBJ1-1; V gene: TRBV7-9; CDR3 DNA: TGTGCCACCCGACACTCGGACGGTGAAGCTTTCTTT; CDR3 protein: CATRHSDGEAFF
clone size: few; D gene: .; J gene: TRBJ1-1; V gene: TRBV30; CDR3 DNA: TGTGCCTGGAGTGTAGGCAGAAACACTGAAGCTTTCTTT; CDR3 protein: CAWSVGRNTEAFF
clone size: .; D gene: .; J gene: TRBJ1-1; V gene: TRBV19; CDR3 DNA: TGTGCCAGTAGTATCGGTAACAGATTGAACACTGAAGCTTTCTTT; CDR3 protein: CASSIGNRLNTEAFF
clone size: few; D gene: TRBD1; J gene: TRBJ2-2; V gene: TRBV2; CDR3 DNA: TGTGCCAGCAGACCCATCAGGGGGCGGAACACCGGGGAGCTGTTTTTT; CDR3 protein: CASRPIRGRNTGELFF
clone size: few; D gene: TRBD2; J gene: TRBJ2-1; V gene: TRBV19; CDR3 DNA: TGTGCCAGTAGTATAGATCGGGAGGGAGGTGAGCAGTTCTTC; CDR3 protein: CASSIDREGGEQFF
clone size: .; D gene: TRBD2; J gene: TRBJ2-7; V gene: TRBV5-4; CDR3 DNA: TGTGCCAGCAGCCCCTTAGCGGGAGCCGAGCAGTACTTC; CDR3 protein: CASSPLAGAEQYF
clone size: .; D gene: TRBD1; J gene: TRBJ1-3; V gene: TRBV19; CDR3 DNA: TGTGCCAGTAGTACGACAGGGTGGAGAGGCTCTGGAAACACCATATATTTT; CDR3 protein: CASSTTGWRGSGNTIYF
clone size: .; D gene: .; J gene: TRBJ1-6; V gene: TRBV19; CDR3 DNA: TGTGCCAGTAGTATCAAAAATGGGGTCAGCTATATCCTCCACTTT; CDR3 protein: CASSIKNGVSYILHF
clone size: .; D gene: TRBD1; J gene: TRBJ1-2; V gene: TRBV5-1; CDR3 DNA: TGCGCCAGCAGCTCGACAGGGGAAATATCTTCCTATGGCTACACCTTC; CDR3 protein: CASSSTGEISSYGYTF